Reported below is one TCR beta chain. Data came from immunoSEQ multiplex PCR; TCRdb stores just in-frame clones and leaves some out. The sample carries roughly 30,000 clones, about nine tenths recorded once. V was clipped by 4 bases and J by 4 bases; unmatched bases: 8. Germline lookup yields CDR1 SGHRS and CDR2 YFSETQ. CDR3 size: 17 residues. The sample belongs to a study of blood T cell repertoires in COVID-19. The rearrangement uses TRBV5-1 and TRBJ2-3, with 14 bases fitting TRBD2. The TCR originated in a human donor in a cohort sampled during active COVID-19. The donor label of this sample is uncertain. The specimen was peripheral blood. CDR3 region: CASSLGLAGGYADTQYF. In DNA, the CDR3 is TGCGCCAGCAGCCTAGGACTAGCGGGGGGATACGCAGATACGCAGTATTTT.